What follows are 5 T cell receptor beta chains derived from one specimen sequenced in a study of blood T cell repertoires in COVID-19. Sequenced by immunoSEQ multiplex PCR; TCRdb stores in-frame clones only, minus some. The sample holds approximately 90,000 clones, roughly 80% seen once. Sequenced input: peripheral blood. Receptor source: an older man with active or convalescent COVID-19.

The genes are TRBV7-6 and TRBJ2-1; D possibly corresponds to TRBD1 (6 bases). This CDR3 is 16 amino acids long. V was clipped by 1 base and J by 1 base, with 11 bases between them. From germline, CDR1 is SGHVS and CDR2 FNYEAQ. The CDR3 DNA follows: TGTGCCAGCAGCTTAGTTTGGGACATGTCCTACAATGAGCAGTTCTTC. Translated: CASSLVWDMSYNEQFF.

This chain uses TRBV28 with TRBJ2-3; the D gene is possibly TRBD2 (6 bases). The germline CDR1 and CDR2 sequences are MDHEN and SYDVKM. The CDR3 has 13 amino acids. The ends were cut back, 8 bases at V and 0 bases at J, with 9 bases in the middle. This chain's CDR3 is CASLSGSTDTQYF. In DNA form, the CDR3 reads TGTGCCAGCCTTAGCGGAAGCACAGATACGCAGTATTTT.

The rearrangement joins TRBV7-7 to TRBJ2-2, with a tentative D call TRBD2 (5 bases). Trimming removed 5 bases at V and 5 bases at J, with 15 bases between. Germline CDR1 SSHAT, CDR2 FNYEAQ (reference sequence). The length of the CDR3 is 15 residues. The CDR3 protein is CASSASVPGTGELFF. CDR3 bases: TGTGCCAGCAGCGCGTCGGTACCGGGAACCGGGGAGCTGTTTTTT.

The V call is TRBV5-1, the J call TRBJ1-2, with 9 bases matching TRBD1. There are 14 residues in the CDR3. Germline assignment: CDR1 SGHRS and CDR2 YFSETQ. Losses at the gene ends were 2 bases for V and 3 bases for J; bases not matched to a gene: 2. CDR3 amino acids: CASSFTGGDYGYTF. In DNA form, the CDR3 reads TGCGCCAGCAGCTTCACAGGGGGCGACTATGGCTACACCTTC.

V and J are TRBV7-7 and TRBJ2-3; no definite D call. CDR1 is SSHAT, CDR2 FNYEAQ, per germline (reference sequence). Trimming removed 1 base from V and 4 bases from J, with 9 bases in between. The CDR3 is 14 amino acids. The CDR3 nucleotides read TGTGCCAGCAGCTTAGGGGTTGCGGCAGATACGCAGTATTTT. This codes for CASSLGVAADTQYF.